One and the same sample provided the 13 T cell receptor beta chains below, sequenced in a study of cytomegalovirus exposure and HLA in healthy donors. Amplification used 60 Vbeta primers and 13 Jbeta primers. Method: immunoSEQ multiplex PCR; TCRdb's copy keeps in-frame clones and lacks some. This sample has about 140,000 clones, with almost 85% found just once. Material for sequencing was PBMCs. Receptors were obtained from a man aged 18 to 35 in good health and CMV-seropositive.

The rearrangement uses TRBV7-9 and TRBJ1-2, with 7 bases lining up with TRBD1. Trimming removed 8 bases from V and 6 bases from J; junction bases left unmatched: 9. There are 13 residues in the CDR3. Per germline, CDR1 SEHNR and CDR2 FQNEAQ (reference sequence). CDR3 region: CASGDSLLNGYTF. The CDR3 nucleotides read TGTGCCAGCGGGGACAGCCTCCTCAATGGCTACACCTTC.

This chain uses TRBV9 with TRBJ2-7; 8 nucleotides match TRBD1. CDR1 and CDR2 (germline): SGDLS, YYNGEE. This CDR3 spans 15 amino acids. V was clipped by 2 bases and J by 4 bases; unmatched bases: 8. CDR3 nucleotides: TGTGCCAGCAGCGTTCAGACAGGGGTCACTTACGAGCAGTACTTC. Amino acids: CASSVQTGVTYEQYF.

This chain links TRBV6-5 with TRBJ1-5; possibly TRBD1 for D (6 bases). The CDR3 runs to 15 residues. Germline V CDR1 and CDR2: MNHEY, SVGAGI. V lost 4 bases and J 4 bases, leaving 14 bases between the germline ends. CDR3 sequence (DNA): TGTGCCAGCAGTTTAACCGGGACATTTAATCAGCCCCAGCATTTT. Translation: CASSLTGTFNQPQHF.

The genes are TRBV7-8 and TRBJ2-1; perhaps TRBD1 as D (6 bases). Germline V gene lookup returns CDR1 SGHVS and CDR2 FQNEAQ. This CDR3 has 17 residues. Trimming shortened V by 4 bases and J by 4 bases, and 20 bases separated the two germline ends. In nucleotides, the CDR3 is TGTGCCAGCAGCTCAGACTTAGCCGGGACATCTTACAATGAGCAGTTCTTC. Translated: CASSSDLAGTSYNEQFF. The complete variable domain, with remaining parts taken from reference TRBV7-8 and TRBJ2-1, reads GAGVSQSPRYKVAKRGQDVALRCDPISGHVSLFWYQQALGQGPEFLTYFQNEAQLDKSGLPSDRFFAERPEGSVSTLKIQRTQQEDSAVYLCASSSDLAGTSYNEQFFGPGTRLTVL.

This clone was observed a single time. The J gene is TRBJ2-7, the V gene TRBV4-2; D is possibly TRBD1 (6 bases). Germline CDR1 reads LGHNA; CDR2 reads YNFKEQ. Deletions cut 0 bases from V and 0 bases from J, with 12 bases between. The CDR3 has 16 residues. The CDR3 reads CASSQDRQGISYEQYF. In nucleotides, the CDR3 is TGTGCCAGCAGCCAAGACCGGCAGGGGATCTCCTACGAGCAGTACTTC.

The V gene is TRBV5-6, the J gene TRBJ2-1; tentatively, D is TRBD2 (6 bases). V was trimmed by 0 bases and J by 4 bases, leaving 11 bases between them. CDR3 length equals 15 residues. Germline V CDR1 and CDR2: SGHDT, YYEEEE. The CDR3 DNA follows: TGTGCCAGCAGCTTGGCACGGGAGTCGTACAATGAGCAGTTCTTC. Translation: CASSLARESYNEQFF.

The V gene is TRBV28, the J gene TRBJ2-7; 13 positions match TRBD2. J was trimmed by 4 bases and V by 6 bases; bases with no gene match: 6. This CDR3 has 15 residues. The germline CDR1 and CDR2 sequences are MDHEN and SYDVKM. The CDR3 spells CASSSRLAGGYEQYF. The CDR3 DNA is TGTGCCAGCAGCTCACGACTAGCGGGAGGTTACGAGCAGTACTTC.

CDR3 loop: CASSLQTVSDEQYF. CDR3 nucleotides: TGTGCCAGCAGCCTCCAGACAGTATCGGACGAGCAGTACTTC. V and J are TRBV7-8 and TRBJ2-7; D is possibly TRBD1 (5 bases). The V end was cut by 5 bases, the J end by 5 bases, with 16 bases between. From germline, CDR1 is SGHVS and CDR2 FQNEAQ. The CDR3 totals 14 residues.

Concerning this clone itself: Relative to the germline gene, one junction end is altered; a read error may explain this. This rearrangement joins TRBV6-1 to TRBJ1-4; possibly TRBD1 for D (6 bases). In germline, CDR1 is MNHNS, CDR2 SASEGT. This CDR3 is 14 amino acids long. CDR3 residues: CASRTTGPKEKLFF. The DNA for the CDR3 is TGTGCCAGCAGGACGACAGGCCCTAAGGAAAAACTGTTTTTT.

This clone appeared a single time. The CDR3 region has the DNA TGTGCCAGCTCACCACCGTATAGCGGAGGGGAGAATGAGCAGTTCTTC. It yields the protein CASSPPYSGGENEQFF. V and J are TRBV18 and TRBJ2-1, with D possibly matching TRBD2 (6 bases). The CDR3 is 16 amino acids. Trimming pared 0 bases from V and 7 bases from J, leaving 16 bases between. Germline values: CDR1 KGHSH, CDR2 LQKENI.

This clone was detected a few times. The chain combines TRBV19 with TRBJ1-1; D not resolved. The germline CDR1 and CDR2 sequences are LNHDA and SQIVND (reference sequence). Deletions cut 3 bases from V and 8 bases from J, with 13 bases between. The CDR3 runs to 13 residues. DNA for the CDR3: TGTGCCAGTAGTATCGTCGGCGGAACGGAAGCTTTCTTT. This sequence encodes CASSIVGGTEAFF.

V is TRBV6-1 and J is TRBJ2-3; the match to TRBD1 covers 9 bases. V trimming: 8 bases; J trimming: 0 bases; junction bases outside the gene matches: 6. There are 15 residues in the CDR3. The V gene's germline CDR1 is MNHNS and CDR2 SASEGT. For the CDR3, the DNA is TGTGCCAGCGTGGGGACAGGGTTTAGCACAGATACGCAGTATTTT. It is translated as CASVGTGFSTDTQYF.

The chain joins TRBV12-5 to TRBJ2-7; 7 nucleotides line up with TRBD2. Germline V CDR1 and CDR2: LGHNT, FRNRAP. The CDR3 contains 13 residues. J gave up 3 bases and V 8 bases, and 7 bases lay outside the gene matches. CDR3 amino acids: CASTLGRGYEQYF. DNA of the CDR3: TGTGCTAGTACCCTTGGGAGGGGCTACGAGCAGTACTTC.